Below are 30 T cell receptor beta chains sequenced from a single sample in a study of blood T cell repertoires in COVID-19. Libraries were prepared by immunoSEQ multiplex PCR; TCRdb keeps only in-frame clonotypes and omits some of them. The sample consists of some 260,000 clones, 80% to 90% of them appearing once. The specimen was peripheral blood. These receptor sequences come from a woman in her 70s with COVID-19, enrolled during active disease.

J is TRBJ2-5 and V is TRBV3-1 (or the pseudogene TRBV3-2); TRBD1 matches 8 bases. This CDR3 spans 15 amino acids. Germline V CDR1 and CDR2: LGHDT, YNNKEL (reference sequence). V trimming: 2 bases; J trimming: 2 bases; junction bases outside the gene matches: 4. The CDR3 DNA is TGTGCCAGCAGCCAAAACCACAGGGGGCAAGAGACCCAGTACTTC. It codes for CASSQNHRGQETQYF.

This clone was detected once. V usage is TRBV6-5 and J usage is TRBJ2-3; 15 bases are a match to TRBD2. The V and J ends lost 5 bases and 7 bases, in that order; junction bases with no gene match: 4. There are 15 residues in the CDR3. Germline CDR1 is MNHEY and CDR2 is SVGAGI. The CDR3 reads CASSLGTSGGNTQYF. The CDR3 coding sequence is TGTGCCAGCAGTCTAGGGACTAGCGGGGGGAATACGCAGTATTTT.

The chain couples TRBV27 to TRBJ2-1, with 14 bases aligning to TRBD2. This CDR3 has 16 amino acids. V trimming: 7 bases; J trimming: 6 bases; junction bases outside the gene matches: 8. Germline V gives CDR1 MNHEY, CDR2 SMNVEV (reference sequence). The CDR3 nucleotides are TGTGCCAGCACTCGGGGACTAGCGGGAGTCAGCAATGAGCAGTTCTTC. Translation: CASTRGLAGVSNEQFF.

V and J are TRBV4-3 and TRBJ2-7; 8 nucleotides align to TRBD1. This CDR3 has 15 residues. The germline V gene encodes CDR1 LGHNA and CDR2 YSLEER. Trimming at V came to 3 bases and at J to 5 bases, leaving 9 bases not matched to a gene. The CDR3 coding sequence is TGCGCCAGCAGCCATGCACCGGGACAGGACCACGAGCAGTACTTC. Its translation: CASSHAPGQDHEQYF.

J is TRBJ1-1 and V is TRBV10-3; D is uncertain. The CDR3 sequence is 15 residues long. CDR1 and CDR2 (germline): ENHRY, SYGVKD. V dropped 6 bases and J dropped 0 bases, with 14 bases sitting between them. In nucleotides, the CDR3 is TGTGCCATCAGCGGGAAGCTGAATATGAACACTGAAGCTTTCTTT. Translation gives CAISGKLNMNTEAFF.

V is TRBV3-1 (or the pseudogene TRBV3-2) and J is TRBJ2-7; 10 nucleotides align to TRBD2. V gave up 0 bases and J gave up 12 bases; unmatched junction bases: 8. The CDR3 is 14 amino acids. Germline V gene lookup returns CDR1 LGHDT and CDR2 YNNKEL (reference sequence). The CDR3 region has the DNA TGTGCCAGCAGCCAAGATCGGCTAGCGGGAGTGCGGTACTTC. Residues: CASSQDRLAGVRYF.

The table lists this clone with a count of one. The gene calls are TRBV30 and TRBJ1-2; possible D gene TRBD1, 5 bases. Germline CDR1 reads GTSNPN; CDR2 reads SVGIG (reference sequence). V lost 0 bases and J lost 6, with 11 bases in between. The CDR3 runs to 13 residues. CDR3 sequence reads: CAWSVGRDHGYTF. The CDR3, as DNA: TGTGCCTGGAGTGTAGGCAGGGATCATGGCTACACCTTC.

J is TRBJ2-7 and V is TRBV30; 7 bases match TRBD1. CDR3 length equals 15 residues. V was clipped by 3 bases and J by 0 bases; unmatched bases: 8. Germline loops: CDR1 GTSNPN, CDR2 SVGIG (reference sequence). Here the CDR3 reads CAWREGQPGSYEQYF. CDR3 coding DNA: TGTGCCTGGAGAGAGGGACAGCCAGGCTCCTACGAGCAGTACTTC. The full variable domain, completed using reference TRBV30 and TRBJ2-7, is SQTIHQWPATLVQPVGSPLSLECTVEGTSNPNLYWYRQAAGRGLQLLFYSVGIGQISSEVPQNLSASRPQDRQFILSSKKLLLSDSGFYLCAWREGQPGSYEQYFGPGTRLTVT.

The J gene is TRBJ2-2, the V gene TRBV27; TRBD2 matches 8 bases. This CDR3 spans 19 amino acids. The V segment lost 1 base and the J segment 2 bases; nucleotides outside the gene matches: 12. Germline CDR1 is MNHEY and CDR2 is SMNVEV (reference sequence). This CDR3 is CASSLLGVAGLHNTGELFF. The CDR3 coding sequence is TGTGCCAGCAGTTTATTGGGGGTAGCGGGGCTTCATAACACCGGGGAGCTGTTTTTT.

The rearrangement links TRBV4-2 to TRBJ1-2; D possibly corresponds to TRBD1 (5 bases). Germline-derived CDR1 and CDR2 are LGHNA and YNFKEQ. V lost 3 bases to trimming and J lost 4 bases, with 12 bases between them. This CDR3 comprises 14 residues. The CDR3 loop is CASSHPGVGYGYTF. The CDR3 nucleotides are TGTGCCAGCAGCCACCCGGGGGTTGGCTATGGCTACACCTTC.

This clone was found once. The J gene is TRBJ2-1, the V gene TRBV6-1, with D possibly being TRBD2 (5 bases). The germline V gene encodes CDR1 MNHNS and CDR2 SASEGT. Deletions cut 2 bases from V and 8 bases from J, with 10 bases between. This CDR3 region has 13 residues. The CDR3 bases are TGTGCCAGCAGTGAATCGGGAAGGCATGAGCAGTTCTTC. Protein: CASSESGRHEQFF.

V gene TRBV7-6 combines with J gene TRBJ2-3; D call uncertain. The CDR3 consists of 16 residues. The germline gives CDR1 SGHVS, CDR2 FNYEAQ. The V end was cut by 1 base, the J end by 3 bases, with 14 bases between. The CDR3 region has the DNA TGTGCCAGCAGCTTAGGGAGCGCCGGAGCAACAGATACGCAGTATTTT. As protein: CASSLGSAGATDTQYF.

This rearrangement joins TRBV28 to TRBJ1-5, with D possibly being TRBD1 (6 bases). The ends were cut back, 7 bases at V and 6 bases at J, with 16 bases in the middle. In germline, CDR1 is MDHEN, CDR2 SYDVKM. This CDR3 is 14 amino acids long. The CDR3 sequence: CASKTGTISQPQHF. Written as DNA, the CDR3 is TGTGCCAGCAAAACAGGGACAATAAGTCAGCCCCAGCATTTT.

This chain links TRBV19 with TRBJ2-1; 11 nucleotides agree with TRBD2. The CDR3 spans 14 residues. V gave up 10 bases and J gave up 4 bases; unmatched junction bases: 6. The V gene's germline CDR1 is LNHDA and CDR2 SQIVND (reference sequence). The CDR3 spells CATTLAGEYNEQFF. As DNA, the CDR3 is TGTGCCACCACACTAGCGGGAGAATACAATGAGCAGTTCTTC.

J is TRBJ1-1 and V is TRBV25-1, with 8 positions matching TRBD1. This CDR3 has 15 residues. Germline CDR1 and CDR2: MGHDK and SYGVNS. V was clipped by 4 bases and J by 1 base; unmatched bases: 5. The CDR3 reads CASSATGQENTEAFF. The DNA of the CDR3 is TGTGCCAGCAGTGCTACGGGACAGGAGAACACTGAAGCTTTCTTT.

This chain joins TRBV5-6 and TRBJ2-7, with 7 nucleotides matching TRBD2. This CDR3 has 13 amino acids. Germline V lookup: CDR1 SGHDT, CDR2 YYEEEE. The V gene end was trimmed by 5 bases and the J gene end by 7 bases; junction bases not matched to a gene: 9. CDR3 coding DNA: TGTGCCAGCAGTATAGCGGGCCTGGGAGAGCAGTACTTC. Amino acid sequence: CASSIAGLGEQYF.

The rearrangement uses TRBV5-1 and TRBJ1-2; the match to TRBD1 covers 7 bases. Germline V lookup: CDR1 SGHRS, CDR2 YFSETQ. The trim removed 7 bases at V and 2 bases at J, leaving 11 bases unmatched. CDR3 length: 15 amino acids. CDR3 DNA sequence: TGCGCCAGCCGCGCAGGGGGAGGTGGAAACTATGGCTACACCTTC. Encoded protein: CASRAGGGGNYGYTF.

This chain connects TRBV19 to TRBJ1-5; 7 bases fit TRBD1. CDR3 length: 16 residues. With V trimmed by 1 base and J by 2 bases, 5 bases remained unmatched. Germline loops: CDR1 LNHDA, CDR2 SQIVND (reference sequence). The CDR3 sequence is CASSIAPGQRNQPQHF. CDR3 DNA: TGTGCCAGTAGTATAGCCCCGGGACAGCGCAATCAGCCCCAGCATTTT.

This sequence joins TRBV9 and TRBJ1-4, with D possibly TRBD1 on 5 matching bases. Per the germline V gene, CDR1 is SGDLS and CDR2 is YYNGEE. V was clipped by 0 bases and J by 8 bases, with 11 bases between them. The CDR3 runs to 14 residues. Here the CDR3 DNA reads TGTGCCAGCAGCGTAGACGGGGGGAGCGAAAAACTGTTTTTT. Translated, it gives CASSVDGGSEKLFF.

The J gene is TRBJ1-1, the V gene TRBV6-5; D is perhaps TRBD1 (5 bases). V lost 8 bases, J lost 4 bases, and 17 bases lay in between. This CDR3 comprises 14 residues. Germline V CDR1 and CDR2: MNHEY, SVGAGI. CDR3 in DNA: TGTGCCAGCGAATCCCCGCGGGGGAGCACTGAAGCTTTCTTT. Translating it yields CASESPRGSTEAFF.

The chain recombines TRBV3-1 (or the pseudogene TRBV3-2) with TRBJ2-2; no definite D call. This CDR3 is built from 13 residues. Germline-derived CDR1 and CDR2 are LGHDT and YNNKEL (reference sequence). Trimming took 3 bases from V and 7 from J, leaving 9 bases between them. CDR3 sequence: CASSQIQNGELFF. CDR3 sequence (DNA): TGTGCCAGCAGCCAGATACAAAACGGGGAGCTGTTTTTT.

The DNA of the CDR3 is TGTGCCACCAGCAGCAGGCGGGGCGTTTCCTACGAGCAGTACTTC. This sequence encodes CATSSRRGVSYEQYF. The V call is TRBV15, the J call TRBJ2-7; TRBD2 might be the D (6 bases). The ends were cut back, 3 bases at V and 1 base at J, with 13 bases in the middle. This CDR3 has 15 amino acids. Germline CDR1 and CDR2: LNHNV and YYDKDF (reference sequence).

This chain connects TRBV28 to TRBJ1-5; possible D gene TRBD1, 6 bases. The V gene lost 6 bases and the J gene lost 5 bases, with 11 bases spanning the gap. Germline CDR1 MDHEN, CDR2 SYDVKM. The length of the CDR3 is 13 residues. In DNA, the CDR3 is TGTGCCAGCAGGACAGGTAACGATCAGCCCCAGCATTTT. It specifies CASRTGNDQPQHF.

The CDR3 here is CASSQTSGRTDTQYF. The CDR3, as DNA: TGCGCCAGCAGCCAAACTAGCGGGAGGACAGATACGCAGTATTTT. The chain recombines TRBV4-3 with TRBJ2-3, with 12 bases that match TRBD2. The CDR3 loop spans 15 amino acids. Germline values: CDR1 LGHNA, CDR2 YSLEER. V lost 2 bases and J lost 3; bases outside the gene matches: 0.

The V and J genes are TRBV9 and TRBJ1-1; D possibly corresponds to TRBD1 (5 bases). The CDR3 runs 14 residues. Between the trimmed V and J ends, which lost 4 bases and 1 base, there was a span of 11 bases. CDR1 and CDR2 (germline): SGDLS, YYNGEE. CDR3 region: CASSITGANTEAFF. The CDR3 DNA reads as TGTGCCAGCAGCATCACAGGCGCGAACACTGAAGCTTTCTTT.

CDR3 sequence reads: CASSQGLASSYEQYF. In nucleotides, the CDR3 is TGCGCCAGCAGCCAAGGACTCGCGAGCTCCTACGAGCAGTACTTC. This chain links TRBV4-3 with TRBJ2-7; no clear D. The CDR3 has 15 residues. V was pared by 1 base and J by 0 bases, with 10 bases between. The germline V gene has CDR1 LGHNA and CDR2 YSLEER.

This clone was picked up one time. The rearrangement uses TRBV12-3 or TRBV12-4 and TRBJ1-1; D is unresolved. Trimming took 6 bases from V and 0 from J, leaving 5 bases between them. The CDR3 sequence is 12 residues long. The DNA of the CDR3 is TGTGCCAGCAGACAAATGAACACTGAAGCTTTCTTT. Its protein is CASRQMNTEAFF.

This clone appeared once. The chain combines TRBV28 with TRBJ2-7; 9 bases are a match to TRBD2. Germline lookup yields CDR1 MDHEN and CDR2 SYDVKM. CDR3 length: 16 residues. The junction had 12 bases not matched to a gene; V was cut back by 6 bases and J by 3 bases. The CDR3 loop is CASRPPGLAFGYEQYF. The CDR3 nucleotides read TGTGCCAGCAGACCTCCGGGACTAGCCTTTGGCTACGAGCAGTACTTC. The complete variable domain, with remaining parts taken from reference TRBV28 and TRBJ2-7, reads DVKVTQSSRYLVKRTGEKVFLECVQDMDHENMFWYRQDPGLGLRLIYFSYDVKMKEKGDIPEGYSVSREKKERFSLILESASTNQTSMYLCASRPPGLAFGYEQYFGPGTRLTVT.

V and J are TRBV2 and TRBJ2-7, with TRBD2 matching over 7 bases. Per the germline V gene, CDR1 is SNHLY and CDR2 is FYNNEI. There are 15 residues in the CDR3. The V and J ends lost 1 base and 2 bases, in that order; junction bases with no gene match: 5. The CDR3 coding sequence is TGTGCCAGCAGTGAAGGACTAGCCTACCCCTACGAGCAGTACTTC. Its protein product is CASSEGLAYPYEQYF.

V gene TRBV11-3 combines with J gene TRBJ2-3; D is ambiguous. Per germline, CDR1 SGHNT and CDR2 YENEEA. V was clipped by 1 base and J by 6 bases, with 5 bases between them. The CDR3 has 12 amino acids. DNA of the CDR3: TGTGCCAGCAGCTTAGTAGCTGATACGCAGTATTTT. Its translation is CASSLVADTQYF.